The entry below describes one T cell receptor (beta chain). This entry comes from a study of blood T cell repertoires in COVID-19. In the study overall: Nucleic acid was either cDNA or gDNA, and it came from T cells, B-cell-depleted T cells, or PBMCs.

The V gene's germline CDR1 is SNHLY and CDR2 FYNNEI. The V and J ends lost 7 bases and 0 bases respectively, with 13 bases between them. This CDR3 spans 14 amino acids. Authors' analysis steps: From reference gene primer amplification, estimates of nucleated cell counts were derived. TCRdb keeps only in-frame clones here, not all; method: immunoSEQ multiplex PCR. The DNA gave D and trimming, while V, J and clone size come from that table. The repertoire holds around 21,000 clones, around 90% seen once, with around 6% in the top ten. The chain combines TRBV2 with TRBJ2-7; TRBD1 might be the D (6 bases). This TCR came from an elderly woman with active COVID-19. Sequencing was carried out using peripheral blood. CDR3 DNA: TGTGCCAGCAAGCAACAGGACAGCTCCTACGAGCAGTACTTC. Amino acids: CASKQQDSSYEQYF.